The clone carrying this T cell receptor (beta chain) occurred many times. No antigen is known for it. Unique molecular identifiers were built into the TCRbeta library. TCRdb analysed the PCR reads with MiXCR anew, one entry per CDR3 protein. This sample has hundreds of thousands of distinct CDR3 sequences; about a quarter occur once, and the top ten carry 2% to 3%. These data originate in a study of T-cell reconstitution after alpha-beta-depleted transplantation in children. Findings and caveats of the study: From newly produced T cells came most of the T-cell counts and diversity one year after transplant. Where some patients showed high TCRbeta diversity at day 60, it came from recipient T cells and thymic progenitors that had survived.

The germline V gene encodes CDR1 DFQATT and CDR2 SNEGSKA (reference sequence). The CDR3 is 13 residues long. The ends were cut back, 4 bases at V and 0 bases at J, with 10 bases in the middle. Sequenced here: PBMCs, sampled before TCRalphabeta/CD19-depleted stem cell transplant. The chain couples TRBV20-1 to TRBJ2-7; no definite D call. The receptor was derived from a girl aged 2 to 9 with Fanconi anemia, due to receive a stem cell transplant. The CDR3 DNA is TGCAGTGCTACCCCTGAGAGCTCCTACGAGCAGTACTTC. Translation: CSATPESSYEQYF.